The clone carrying this T cell receptor beta chain came up a few times. Its antigen is not identified. The CDR3 is made up of 16 amino acids. V was shortened by 1 base and J by 3 bases, with 16 bases between the two germline ends. CDR1 and CDR2 from the germline V gene are SGHNT and YYREEE (reference sequence). The sample belongs to a study of response to subunit inactivated influenza vaccine. Study-wide results and caveats: That few new T cells are recruited by each seasonal influenza vaccination was the authors' suggestion.

TCRdb re-called the RT-PCR reads with MiXCR, one entry per CDR3 protein. The sample includes 500,000 to 600,000 distinct CDR3 sequences, roughly 13% of them seen just once. The material sequenced was PBMCs from blood, taken 40 to 50 days after vaccination. The source of this sequence is a middle-aged man who received an inactivated influenza vaccine. This chain links TRBV5-4 with TRBJ2-5; no clear D. The CDR3 nucleotides are TGTGCCAGCAGCTTGACGAGTGGCAGGCCCGAAGAGACCCAGTACTTC. This sequence encodes CASSLTSGRPEETQYF.